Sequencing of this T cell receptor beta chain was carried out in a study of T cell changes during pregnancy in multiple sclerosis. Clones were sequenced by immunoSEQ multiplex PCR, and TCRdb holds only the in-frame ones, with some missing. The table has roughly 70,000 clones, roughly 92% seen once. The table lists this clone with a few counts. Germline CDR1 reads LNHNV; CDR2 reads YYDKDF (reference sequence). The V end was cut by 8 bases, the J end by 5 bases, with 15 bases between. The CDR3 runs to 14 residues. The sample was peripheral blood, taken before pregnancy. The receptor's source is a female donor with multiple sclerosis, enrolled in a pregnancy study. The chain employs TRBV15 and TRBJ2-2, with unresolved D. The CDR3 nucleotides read TGTGCCACCCAGGTGGGCTCGTGGACCGGGGAGCTGTTTTTT. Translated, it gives CATQVGSWTGELFF.